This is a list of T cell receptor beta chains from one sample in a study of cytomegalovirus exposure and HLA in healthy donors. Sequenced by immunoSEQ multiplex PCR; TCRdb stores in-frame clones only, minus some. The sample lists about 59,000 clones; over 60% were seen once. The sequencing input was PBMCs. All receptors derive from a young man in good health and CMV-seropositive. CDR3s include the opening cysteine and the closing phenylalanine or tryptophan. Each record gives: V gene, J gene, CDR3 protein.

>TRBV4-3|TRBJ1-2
CASSQDIRGRYGYTF
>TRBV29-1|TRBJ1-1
CSVWSGTEAFF
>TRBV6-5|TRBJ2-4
CASRTPRGNIQYF
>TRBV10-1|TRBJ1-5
CASSDGRGSHLNNQPQHF
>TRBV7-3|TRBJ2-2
CASSLTGTGNTGELFF
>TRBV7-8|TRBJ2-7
CASSSGQGVEQYF
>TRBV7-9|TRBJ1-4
CASSPPGGFVTNEKLFF
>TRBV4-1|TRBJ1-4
CASSQIRGRQTNEKLFF
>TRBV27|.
CASSFSGNYEQYF
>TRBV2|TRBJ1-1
CASSEEQVLSAFF
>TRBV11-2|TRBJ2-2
CASSHATGPNTGELFF
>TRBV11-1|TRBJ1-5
CASSLGTGGGNQPQHF
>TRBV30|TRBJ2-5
CAWSLRGGTMYF
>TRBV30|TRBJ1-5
CAWSGLGLSEPQHF
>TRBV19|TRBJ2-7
CASSRRGWFYEQYF
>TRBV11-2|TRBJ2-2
CASRIRDRGHGELFF
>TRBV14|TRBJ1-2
CASTQYANYGYTF
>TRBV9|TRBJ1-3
CASSTLDSSGNTIYF
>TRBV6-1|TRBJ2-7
CASIRGPYEQYF
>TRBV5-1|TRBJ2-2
CASSLGASGGATGELFF
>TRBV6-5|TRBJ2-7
CASSLPGQGAYEQYF
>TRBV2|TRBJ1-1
CASSRGEGTEAFF
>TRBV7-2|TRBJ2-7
CASSRGQAPEQYF
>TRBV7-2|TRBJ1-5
CASSLQPGLRQPQHF
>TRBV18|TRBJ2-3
CASSGEGPNTDTQYF
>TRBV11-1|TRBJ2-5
CASSSVPETQYF
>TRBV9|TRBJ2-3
CASSVGLAGGLSTDTQYF
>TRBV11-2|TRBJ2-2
CASSSLAGGTGELFF
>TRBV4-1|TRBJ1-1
CASSQDQRDRGWIRKAFF
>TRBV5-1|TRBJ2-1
CASSLDAQGAVYNEQFF
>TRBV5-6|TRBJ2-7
CASTYGQASSYEQYF
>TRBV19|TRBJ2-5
CASSTTSGAGIETQYF
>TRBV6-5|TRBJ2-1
CASSYLRGGNYNEQFF
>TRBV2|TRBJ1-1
CASSEDTEAFF
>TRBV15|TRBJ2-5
CATTGRGDPKSGTQYF
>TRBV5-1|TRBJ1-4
CASSLAATNEKLFF
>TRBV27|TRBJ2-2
CASRSGQGTGELFF
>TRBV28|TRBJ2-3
CASSFAGPSTDTQYF
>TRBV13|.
CASSLGQGRAHEQYF